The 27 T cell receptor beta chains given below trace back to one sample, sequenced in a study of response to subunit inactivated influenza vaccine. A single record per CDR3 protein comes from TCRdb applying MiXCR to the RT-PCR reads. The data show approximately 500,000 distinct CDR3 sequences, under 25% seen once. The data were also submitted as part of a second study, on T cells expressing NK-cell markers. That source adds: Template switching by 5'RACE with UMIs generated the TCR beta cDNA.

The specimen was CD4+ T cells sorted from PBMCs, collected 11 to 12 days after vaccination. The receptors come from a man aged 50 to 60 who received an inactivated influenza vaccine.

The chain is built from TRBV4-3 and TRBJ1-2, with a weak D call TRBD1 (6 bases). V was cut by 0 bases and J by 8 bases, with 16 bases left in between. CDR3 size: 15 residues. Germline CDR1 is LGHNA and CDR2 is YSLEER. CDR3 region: CASSQDGGRGGGYTF. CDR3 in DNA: TGCGCCAGCAGCCAAGATGGAGGCAGGGGTGGGGGCTACACCTTC.

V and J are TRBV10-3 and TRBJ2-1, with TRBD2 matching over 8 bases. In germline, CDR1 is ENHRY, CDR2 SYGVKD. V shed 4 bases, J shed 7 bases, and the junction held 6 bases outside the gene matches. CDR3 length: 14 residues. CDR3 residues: CAISASGSKNEQFF. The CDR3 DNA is TGTGCCATCAGTGCGAGCGGGAGTAAAAATGAGCAGTTCTTC.

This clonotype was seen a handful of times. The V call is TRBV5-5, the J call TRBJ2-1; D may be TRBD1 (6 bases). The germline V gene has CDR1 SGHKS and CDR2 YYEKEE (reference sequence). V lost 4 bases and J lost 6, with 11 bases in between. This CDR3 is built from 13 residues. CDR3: CASSAGVVNEQFF. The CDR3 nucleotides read TGTGCCAGCAGCGCAGGGGTGGTCAATGAGCAGTTCTTC.

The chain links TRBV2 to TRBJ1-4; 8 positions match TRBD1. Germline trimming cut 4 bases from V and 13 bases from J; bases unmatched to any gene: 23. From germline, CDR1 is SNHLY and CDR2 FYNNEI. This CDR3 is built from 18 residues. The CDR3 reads CASSAEGPGGDPYKRLFF. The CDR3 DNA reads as TGTGCCAGCAGTGCGGAGGGGCCAGGGGGCGACCCTTATAAGCGACTGTTTTTT.

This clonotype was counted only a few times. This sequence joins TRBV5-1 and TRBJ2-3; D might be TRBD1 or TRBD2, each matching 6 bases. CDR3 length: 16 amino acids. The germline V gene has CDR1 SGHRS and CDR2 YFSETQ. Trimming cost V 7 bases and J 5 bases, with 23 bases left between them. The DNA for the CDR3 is TGCGCCAGCTCCCAAGGTGATGGCAGGGGAGGAGATACGCAGTATTTT. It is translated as CASSQGDGRGGDTQYF. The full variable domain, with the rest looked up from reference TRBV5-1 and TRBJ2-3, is KAGVTQTPRYLIKTRGQQVTLSCSPISGHRSVSWYQQTPGQGLQFLFEYFSETQRNKGNFPGRFSGRQFSNSRSEMNVSTLELGDSALYLCASSQGDGRGGDTQYFGPGTRLTVL.

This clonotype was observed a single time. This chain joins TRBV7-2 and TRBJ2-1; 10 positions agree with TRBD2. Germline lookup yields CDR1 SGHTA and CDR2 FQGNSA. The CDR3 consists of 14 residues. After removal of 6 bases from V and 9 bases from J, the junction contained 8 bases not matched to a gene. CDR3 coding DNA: TGTGCCAGCAGGCCGGGACTAGCGTTTGGTGAGCAGTTCTTC. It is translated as CASRPGLAFGEQFF.

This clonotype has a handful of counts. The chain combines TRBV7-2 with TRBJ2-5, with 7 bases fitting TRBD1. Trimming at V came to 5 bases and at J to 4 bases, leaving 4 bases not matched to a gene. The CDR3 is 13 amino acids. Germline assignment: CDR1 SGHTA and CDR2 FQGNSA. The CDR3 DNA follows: TGTGCCAGCAGCCCGAGGACAGGAGAGACCCAGTACTTC. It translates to CASSPRTGETQYF. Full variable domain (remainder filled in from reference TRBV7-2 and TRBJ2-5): GAGVSQSPSNKVTEKGKDVELRCDPISGHTALYWYRQSLGQGLEFLIYFQGNSAPDKSGLPSDRFSAERTGGSVSTLTIQRTQQEDSAVYLCASSPRTGETQYFGPGTRLLVL.

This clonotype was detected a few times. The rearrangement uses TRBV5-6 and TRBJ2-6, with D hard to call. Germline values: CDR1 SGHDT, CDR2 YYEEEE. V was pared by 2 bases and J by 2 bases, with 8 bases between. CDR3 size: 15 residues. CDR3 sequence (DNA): TGTGCCAGCAGCTTAGGGATCACTGGGGCCAACGTCCTGACTTTC. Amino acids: CASSLGITGANVLTF. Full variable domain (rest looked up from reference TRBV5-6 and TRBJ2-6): DAGVTQSPTHLIKTRGQQVTLRCSPKSGHDTVSWYQQALGQGPQFIFQYYEEEERQRGNFPDRFSGHQFPNYSSELNVNALLLGDSALYLCASSLGITGANVLTFGAGSRLTVL.

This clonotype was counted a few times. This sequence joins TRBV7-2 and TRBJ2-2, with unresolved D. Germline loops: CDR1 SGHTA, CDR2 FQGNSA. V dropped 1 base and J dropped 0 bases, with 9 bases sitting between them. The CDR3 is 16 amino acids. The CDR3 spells CASSLVAISNTGELFF. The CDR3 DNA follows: TGTGCCAGCAGCTTAGTGGCTATATCGAACACCGGGGAGCTGTTTTTT.

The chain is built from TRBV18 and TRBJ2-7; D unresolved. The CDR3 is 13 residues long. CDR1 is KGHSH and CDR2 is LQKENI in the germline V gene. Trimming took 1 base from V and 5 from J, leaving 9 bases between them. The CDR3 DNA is TGTGCCAGCTCACCACGGTCTGGGAACGAGCAGTACTTC. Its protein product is CASSPRSGNEQYF.

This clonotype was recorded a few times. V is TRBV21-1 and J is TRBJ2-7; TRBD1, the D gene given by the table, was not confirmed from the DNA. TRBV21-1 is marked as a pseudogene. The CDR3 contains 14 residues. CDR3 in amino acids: CASSRQGDVYEQYF. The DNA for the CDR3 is TGTGCCAGCAGCAGACAGGGAGATGTCTACGAGCAGTACTTC.

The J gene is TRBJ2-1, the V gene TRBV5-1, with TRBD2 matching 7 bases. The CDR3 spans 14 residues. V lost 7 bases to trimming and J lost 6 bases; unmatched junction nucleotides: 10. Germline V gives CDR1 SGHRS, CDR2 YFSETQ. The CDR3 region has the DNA TGCGCCAGCGGACCTAGCGGAGGGATCAATGAGCAGTTCTTC. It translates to CASGPSGGINEQFF.

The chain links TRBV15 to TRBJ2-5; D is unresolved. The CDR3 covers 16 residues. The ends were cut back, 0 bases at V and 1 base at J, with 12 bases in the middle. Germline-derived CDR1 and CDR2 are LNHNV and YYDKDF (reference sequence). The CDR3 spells CATSRDRQLVQETQYF. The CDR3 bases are TGTGCCACCAGCAGAGATCGCCAGCTGGTCCAAGAGACCCAGTACTTC.

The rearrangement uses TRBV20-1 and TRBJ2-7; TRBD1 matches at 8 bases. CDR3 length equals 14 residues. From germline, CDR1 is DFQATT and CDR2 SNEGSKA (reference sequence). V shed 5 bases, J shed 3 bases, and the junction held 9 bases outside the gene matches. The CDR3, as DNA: TGCAGTGCTCCCGGACAGGGAGGCGTCTACGAGCAGTACTTC. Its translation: CSAPGQGGVYEQYF.

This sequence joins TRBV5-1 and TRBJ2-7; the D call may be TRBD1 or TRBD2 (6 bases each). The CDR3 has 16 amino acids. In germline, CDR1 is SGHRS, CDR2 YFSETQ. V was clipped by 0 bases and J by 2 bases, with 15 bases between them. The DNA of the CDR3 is TGCGCCAGCAGCTTGGCCTTTCCGGGGGCCACCTACGAGCAGTACTTC. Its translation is CASSLAFPGATYEQYF.

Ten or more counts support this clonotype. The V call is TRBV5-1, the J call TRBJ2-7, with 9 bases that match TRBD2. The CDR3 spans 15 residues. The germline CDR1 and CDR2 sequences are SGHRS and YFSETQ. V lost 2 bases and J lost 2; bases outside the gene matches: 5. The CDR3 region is CASSLVAGGPYEQYF. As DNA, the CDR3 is TGCGCCAGCAGCTTAGTGGCGGGAGGGCCCTACGAGCAGTACTTC. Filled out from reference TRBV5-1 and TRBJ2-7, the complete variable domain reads KAGVTQTPRYLIKTRGQQVTLSCSPISGHRSVSWYQQTPGQGLQFLFEYFSETQRNKGNFPGRFSGRQFSNSRSEMNVSTLELGDSALYLCASSLVAGGPYEQYFGPGTRLTVT.

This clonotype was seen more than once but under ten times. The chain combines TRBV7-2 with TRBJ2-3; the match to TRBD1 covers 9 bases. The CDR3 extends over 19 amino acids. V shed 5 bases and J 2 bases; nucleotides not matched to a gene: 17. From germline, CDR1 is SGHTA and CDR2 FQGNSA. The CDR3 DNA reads TGTGCCAGCAGCCCGAGATCAGGTGGACAGGGGAGGGCCACAGATACGCAGTATTTT. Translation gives CASSPRSGGQGRATDTQYF.

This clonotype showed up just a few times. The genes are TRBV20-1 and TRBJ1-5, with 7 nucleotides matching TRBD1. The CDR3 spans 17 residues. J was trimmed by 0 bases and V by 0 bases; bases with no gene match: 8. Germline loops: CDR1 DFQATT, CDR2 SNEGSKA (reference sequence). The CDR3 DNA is TGCAGTGCTAGAGATTCGGGGAGGGGGCATAGCAATCAGCCCCAGCATTTT. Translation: CSARDSGRGHSNQPQHF.

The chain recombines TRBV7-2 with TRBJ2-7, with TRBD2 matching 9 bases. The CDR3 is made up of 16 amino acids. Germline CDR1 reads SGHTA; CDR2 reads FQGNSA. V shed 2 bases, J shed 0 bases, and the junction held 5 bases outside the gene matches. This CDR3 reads CASSLLTSGYSYEQYF. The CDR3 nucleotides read TGTGCCAGCAGCTTATTGACTAGCGGATACTCCTACGAGCAGTACTTC.

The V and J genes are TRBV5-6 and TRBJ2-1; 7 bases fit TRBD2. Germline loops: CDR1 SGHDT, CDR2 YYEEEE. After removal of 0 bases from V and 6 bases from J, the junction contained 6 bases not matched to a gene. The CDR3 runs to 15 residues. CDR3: CASSLGLANPNEQFF. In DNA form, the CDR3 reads TGTGCCAGCAGCTTGGGACTAGCAAACCCCAATGAGCAGTTCTTC.

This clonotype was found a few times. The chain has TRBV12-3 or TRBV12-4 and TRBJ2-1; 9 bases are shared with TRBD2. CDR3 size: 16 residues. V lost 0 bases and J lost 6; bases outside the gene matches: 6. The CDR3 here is CASSLARLAGLNEQFF. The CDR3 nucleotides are TGTGCCAGCAGTTTAGCGCGTCTAGCGGGGCTCAATGAGCAGTTCTTC.

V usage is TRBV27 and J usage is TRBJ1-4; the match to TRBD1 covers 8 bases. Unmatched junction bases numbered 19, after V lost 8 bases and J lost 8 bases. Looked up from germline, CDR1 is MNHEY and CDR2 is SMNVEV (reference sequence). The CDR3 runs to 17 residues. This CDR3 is CASGRFMSGGGWEKLFF. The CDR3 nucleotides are TGTGCCAGCGGACGCTTTATGTCAGGGGGCGGTTGGGAAAAACTGTTTTTT.

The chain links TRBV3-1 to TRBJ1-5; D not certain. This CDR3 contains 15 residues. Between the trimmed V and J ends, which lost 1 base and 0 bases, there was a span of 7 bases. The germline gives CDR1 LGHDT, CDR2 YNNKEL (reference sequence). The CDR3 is CASSQAPFSNQPQHF. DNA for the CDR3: TGTGCCAGCAGCCAAGCTCCGTTTAGCAATCAGCCCCAGCATTTT.

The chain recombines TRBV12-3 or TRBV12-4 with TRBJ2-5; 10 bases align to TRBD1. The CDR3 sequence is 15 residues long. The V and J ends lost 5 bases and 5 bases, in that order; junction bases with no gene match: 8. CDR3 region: CASSRRQGAWETQYF. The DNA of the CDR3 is TGTGCCAGCAGTCGACGACAGGGGGCTTGGGAGACCCAGTACTTC.

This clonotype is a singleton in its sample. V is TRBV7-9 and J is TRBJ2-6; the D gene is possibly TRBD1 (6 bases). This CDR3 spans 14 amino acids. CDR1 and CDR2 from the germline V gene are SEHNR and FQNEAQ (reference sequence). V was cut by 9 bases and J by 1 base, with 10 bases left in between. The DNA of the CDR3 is TGTGCCAGTCAACAGGGATCTGGGGCCAACGTCCTGACTTTC. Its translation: CASQQGSGANVLTF.

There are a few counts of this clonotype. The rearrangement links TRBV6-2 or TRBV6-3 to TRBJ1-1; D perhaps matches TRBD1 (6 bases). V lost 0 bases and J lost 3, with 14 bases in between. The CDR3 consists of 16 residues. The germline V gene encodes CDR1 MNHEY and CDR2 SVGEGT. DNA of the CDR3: TGTGCCAGCAGTTACTCTCGACAGGTTGGGGACACTGAAGCTTTCTTT. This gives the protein CASSYSRQVGDTEAFF.

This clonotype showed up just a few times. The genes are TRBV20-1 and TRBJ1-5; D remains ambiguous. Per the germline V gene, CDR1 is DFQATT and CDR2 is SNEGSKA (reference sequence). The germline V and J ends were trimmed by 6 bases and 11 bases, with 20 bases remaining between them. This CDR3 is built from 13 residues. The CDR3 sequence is CSARRTEFPAQHF. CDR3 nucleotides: TGCAGTGCGCGCCGGACCGAATTTCCGGCCCAGCATTTT.